These 5 T cell receptor beta chains were sequenced from one sample in a study of cytomegalovirus exposure and HLA in healthy donors. The primer mix had 60 Vbeta and 13 Jbeta primers. Profiling relied on immunoSEQ multiplex PCR, and the TCRdb table lists in-frame clones only, not all of them. The sample comprises about 180,000 clones, approximately 70% of which are singletons, and about 2.5% rests with the top ten. Material: PBMCs. These receptors were obtained from a human donor in good health.

The sample holds a few counts of this clone. This sequence joins TRBV15 and TRBJ2-7; 7 bases map to TRBD1. V dropped 2 bases and J dropped 8; count of bases not matched to a gene: 9. The CDR3 is 14 residues long. In germline, CDR1 is LNHNV, CDR2 YYDKDF (reference sequence). The CDR3 DNA sequence: TGTGCCACCAGCAGAAGCCGGGACAGAGATCAGCAGTACTTC. It is translated as CATSRSRDRDQQYF. The full variable domain, in which reference TRBV15 and TRBJ2-7 provide the parts outside the CDR3, is DAMVIQNPRYQVTQFGKPVTLSCSQTLNHNVMYWYQQKSSQAPKLLFHYYDKDFNNEADTPDNFQSRRPNTSFCFLDIRSPGLGDTAMYLCATSRSRDRDQQYFGPGTRLTVT.

The V gene is TRBV5-8, the J gene TRBJ2-1, with 7 bases fitting TRBD2. CDR1 and CDR2 from the germline V gene are SGHTS and YDEGEE. The CDR3 extends over 14 amino acids. The V segment lost 4 bases and the J segment 4 bases; nucleotides outside the gene matches: 5. The CDR3 DNA is TGTGCCAGCAGCCAGCGGGATGCTTACAATGAGCAGTTCTTC. Residues: CASSQRDAYNEQFF.

This clone has only one observation. V usage is TRBV27 and J usage is TRBJ2-7, with 9 bases aligning to TRBD1. Germline CDR1 MNHEY, CDR2 SMNVEV (reference sequence). The length of the CDR3 is 15 residues. V gave up 4 bases and J gave up 4 bases; unmatched junction bases: 8. CDR3 nucleotide sequence: TGTGCCAGCAGTTCCAGGGACAGGGTGTGGTACGAGCAGTACTTC. It translates to CASSSRDRVWYEQYF.

This clone was seen a handful of times. This chain joins TRBV25-1 and TRBJ2-7; 9 bases align to TRBD1. This CDR3 spans 15 amino acids. The ends lost 6 bases at V and 4 bases at J; junction bases unmatched: 10. Germline loops: CDR1 MGHDK, CDR2 SYGVNS. The CDR3 DNA is TGTGCCAGCAGCCCCGGGACAGGGTCCATTTACGAGCAGTACTTC. The encoded protein is CASSPGTGSIYEQYF.

Only a few counts were recorded for this clone. V is TRBV11-3 and J is TRBJ2-1, with D perhaps matching TRBD1 (5 bases). Per germline, CDR1 SGHNT and CDR2 YENEEA. The V and J ends lost 7 bases and 15 bases respectively, with 13 bases between them. CDR3 length: 10 residues. The CDR3 nucleotides read TGTGCCAGCATGACTGATAGGGGGTTCTTC. Translating gives CASMTDRGFF.